Listed below are T cell receptor beta chains from one sample, sequenced in a study of beta chain features in type 1 diabetes. TCRdb's table, derived via immunoSEQ multiplex PCR, lists solely in-frame clones and lacks some. The sample lists about 150,000 clones, about 10% occurring once. The sample was naive CD4+ T cells from blood. These receptors came from a man aged 18 to 29 in good health. The conserved cysteine and the conserved F or W are not part of the CDR3 here. The order of the fields is V gene, CDR3 length, J gene, CDR3 protein.

V gene: TRBV6-1
CDR3 length: 9
J gene: TRBJ1-2
CDR3 protein: ASSAVYGYT

V gene: TRBV29-1
CDR3 length: 13
J gene: TRBJ2-2
CDR3 protein: SVAAHPANTGELF

V gene: TRBV6-5
CDR3 length: 11
J gene: TRBJ2-3
CDR3 protein: ASSYSSGSTQY

V gene: TRBV11-2
CDR3 length: 11
J gene: TRBJ1-2
CDR3 protein: ASSKQGFTGYT

V gene: TRBV6-6
CDR3 length: 13
J gene: TRBJ2-7
CDR3 protein: ASSYADRGTYEQY

V gene: TRBV7-8
CDR3 length: 12
J gene: TRBJ2-5
CDR3 protein: ASSKPQGTETQY

V gene: TRBV7-2
CDR3 length: 12
J gene: TRBJ1-6
CDR3 protein: ASSSTDLNSPLH

V gene: TRBV7-3
CDR3 length: 12
J gene: TRBJ2-3
CDR3 protein: ASSPGQGVDTQY

V gene: TRBV7-2
CDR3 length: 11
J gene: TRBJ1-2
CDR3 protein: ASRMGQTYGYT

V gene: TRBV5-1
CDR3 length: 12
J gene: TRBJ2-7
CDR3 protein: ASSPNQGFDEQY

V gene: TRBV6-5
CDR3 length: 12
J gene: TRBJ1-1
CDR3 protein: ASRPGQGASGAF

V gene: TRBV15
CDR3 length: 15
J gene: TRBJ1-3
CDR3 protein: ATSSHYPGLQGDTIY

V gene: TRBV11-2
CDR3 length: 11
J gene: TRBJ1-1
CDR3 protein: ASSLGMGGRAF

V gene: TRBV28
CDR3 length: 11
J gene: TRBJ1-2
CDR3 protein: ASSQGGNYGYT

V gene: TRBV30
CDR3 length: 12
J gene: TRBJ2-7
CDR3 protein: AWSVGGSSHEQY

V gene: TRBV25-1
CDR3 length: 10
J gene: TRBJ1-2
CDR3 protein: ASRKDSYGYT

V gene: TRBV25-1
CDR3 length: 11
J gene: TRBJ2-7
CDR3 protein: ASISGTAYEQY

V gene: TRBV28
CDR3 length: 11
J gene: TRBJ1-1
CDR3 protein: ASSSTPTGLAF

V gene: TRBV25-1
CDR3 length: 13
J gene: TRBJ2-5
CDR3 protein: ASSPERGAWETQY

V gene: TRBV19
CDR3 length: 15
J gene: TRBJ2-5
CDR3 protein: ASSIGAGQGFQETQY

V gene: TRBV7-8
CDR3 length: 11
J gene: TRBJ2-1
CDR3 protein: ASSLAGGDEQF

V gene: TRBV28
CDR3 length: 13
J gene: TRBJ1-2
CDR3 protein: ASSLTVIINYGYT

V gene: TRBV4-1
CDR3 length: 16
J gene: TRBJ2-3
CDR3 protein: ASSQSTLLAGSADTQY

V gene: TRBV4-2
CDR3 length: 15
J gene: TRBJ2-6
CDR3 protein: ASSQDSGGAGANVLT

V gene: TRBV7-2
CDR3 length: 15
J gene: TRBJ2-7
CDR3 protein: ASSPQIGGDRVYEQY

V gene: TRBV6-6
CDR3 length: 10
J gene: TRBJ2-7
CDR3 protein: ASSEQRIKQY

V gene: TRBV5-1
CDR3 length: 13
J gene: TRBJ2-3
CDR3 protein: ASSLRGYSTDTQY

V gene: TRBV5-6
CDR3 length: 13
J gene: TRBJ2-5
CDR3 protein: ASNDDRTYGETQY

V gene: TRBV7-2
CDR3 length: 14
J gene: TRBJ2-7
CDR3 protein: ASSLTPRGGSYEQY

V gene: TRBV5-1
CDR3 length: 14
J gene: TRBJ2-2
CDR3 protein: ASSLTGQADTGELF

V gene: TRBV5-4
CDR3 length: 13
J gene: TRBJ1-3
CDR3 protein: ASSYSGVAGNTIY

V gene: TRBV5-5
CDR3 length: 10
J gene: TRBJ2-1
CDR3 protein: ASSLQGYEQF

V gene: TRBV4-2
CDR3 length: 15
J gene: TRBJ2-1
CDR3 protein: ASSPGRWTSDGDEQF

V gene: TRBV10-3
CDR3 length: 16
J gene: TRBJ2-3
CDR3 protein: ATQATQIQRTSTDTQY

V gene: TRBV11-2
CDR3 length: 13
J gene: TRBJ2-1
CDR3 protein: ASSLGSSGHNEQF

V gene: TRBV6-5
CDR3 length: 10
J gene: TRBJ1-2
CDR3 protein: ASQLPGYGYT

V gene: TRBV7-2
CDR3 length: 12
J gene: TRBJ2-7
CDR3 protein: ASSWDRDSYEQY

V gene: TRBV4-3
CDR3 length: 14
J gene: TRBJ1-6
CDR3 protein: ASSQTPRPGDSPLH

V gene: TRBV9
CDR3 length: 13
J gene: TRBJ1-2
CDR3 protein: ASSNAGQGAVGYT

V gene: TRBV30
CDR3 length: 12
J gene: TRBJ1-6
CDR3 protein: AWSKGNLNSPLH

V gene: TRBV7-9
CDR3 length: 13
J gene: TRBJ2-1
CDR3 protein: ASSPTGGGYNEQF

V gene: TRBV7-2
CDR3 length: 13
J gene: TRBJ1-3
CDR3 protein: ASSPATVSGNTIY

V gene: TRBV7-2
CDR3 length: 15
J gene: TRBJ2-4
CDR3 protein: ASSVGTSGAPRNIQY

V gene: TRBV5-6
CDR3 length: 14
J gene: TRBJ1-4
CDR3 protein: ASSPKPLTTNEKLF

V gene: TRBV6-1
CDR3 length: 13
J gene: TRBJ2-7
CDR3 protein: ASKPGGGGSYEQY